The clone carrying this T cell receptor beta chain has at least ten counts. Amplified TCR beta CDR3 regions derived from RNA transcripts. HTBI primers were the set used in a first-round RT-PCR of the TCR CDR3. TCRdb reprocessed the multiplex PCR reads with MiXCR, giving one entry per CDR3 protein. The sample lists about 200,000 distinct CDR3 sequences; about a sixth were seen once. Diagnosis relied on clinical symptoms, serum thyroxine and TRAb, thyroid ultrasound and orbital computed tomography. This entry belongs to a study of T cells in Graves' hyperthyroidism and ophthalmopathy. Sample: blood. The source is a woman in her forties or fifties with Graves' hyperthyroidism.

CDR3 coding DNA: TGTGCCAGCAGTTTAGCCGGTGGGGGATACCAGCCCCAGCATTTT. It encodes CASSLAGGGYQPQHF. This rearrangement joins TRBV12-3 or TRBV12-4 to TRBJ1-5; D is possibly TRBD1 (5 bases). V lost 0 bases, J lost 7 bases, and 13 bases lay in between. The CDR3 has 15 amino acids.